The present entry profiles one TCR beta chain with its context. At the DNA level, this CDR3 is encoded by other sequences in the same sample as well. This sample stems from a study of blood T cell repertoires in COVID-19. The wider study: Spain, Italy and the United States supplied samples that represented acute and convalescent COVID-19. In each case, the material was cDNA or gDNA derived from T cells, B-cell-depleted T cells, or PBMCs.

Seattle patients were enrolled during active infection and followed longitudinally. Here immunoSEQ multiplex PCR was the method, and the copy in TCRdb shows in-frame clones only, minus some. Here the sample spans a few hundred thousand clones, 70% to 90% being singletons. The CDR3 is made up of 15 amino acids. J lost 1 base, V lost 6 bases, and 5 bases had no gene match. CDR1 and CDR2 from the germline V gene are MNHEY and SVGAGI. The V and J genes are TRBV6-5 and TRBJ2-4, with TRBD1 identical over 8 bases. The source is a woman aged 45 to 65 with COVID-19, enrolled during active disease. Sample: peripheral blood. The CDR3 sequence: CASSPDRVAKNIQYF. The CDR3 bases are TGTGCCAGCAGCCCGGACAGGGTGGCCAAAAACATTCAGTACTTC.